The clone carrying this T cell receptor beta chain was found many times. This record belongs to a study of T-cell reconstitution after alpha-beta-depleted transplantation in children. This CDR3 has 16 amino acids. V shed 0 bases, J shed 2 bases, and the junction held 4 bases outside the gene matches. CDR1 is SEHNR and CDR2 is FQNEAQ in the germline V gene (reference sequence). Unique molecular identifiers were incorporated during preparation of the TCRbeta library. TCRdb analysed the PCR reads with MiXCR anew, one entry per CDR3 protein. The profile shows about 420,000 distinct CDR3 sequences, 15% to 20% of them singletons.

The TCR originated in a boy under three years old who had a stem cell transplant for Wiskott-Aldrich syndrome, so the T cells may come from the graft donor. Sequenced here: PBMCs, mostly from graft donor cells, sampled 360 days after TCRalphabeta/CD19-depleted stem cell transplant. The V call is TRBV7-9, the J call TRBJ2-3; 8 nucleotides match TRBD2. The CDR3: CASSLAGLDATDTQYF. CDR3 DNA: TGTGCCAGCAGCTTAGCGGGACTAGACGCCACAGATACGCAGTATTTT. The full variable domain, rest sourced from reference TRBV7-9 and TRBJ2-3, is DTGVSQNPRHKITKRGQNVTFRCDPISEHNRLYWYRQTLGQGPEFLTYFQNEAQLEKSRLLSDRFSAERPKGSFSTLEIQRTEQGDSAMYLCASSLAGLDATDTQYFGPGTRLTVL.